This record looks at one TCR beta chain sequence and its context. Its antigen is not known. These data are taken from a study of shared clonotypes between healthy human individuals. Study-level findings and limits: The authors sampled blood alone, and tissue repertoires likely differ. Generally, naive subsets (rather than memory subsets) showed larger estimated richness.

Germline CDR1 MDHEN, CDR2 SYDVKM. This CDR3 is 14 amino acids long. V shed 6 bases and J shed 3 bases, with 11 bases lying between them. Naive CD8 cells comprised CD45RO-negative, CCR7-positively selected cells, excluding terminally differentiated effector memory CD45RA+ cells. Adults of Caucasian background living in Nashville, Tennessee made up all donors. An assay was performed, and its level was deep. TCRdb's copy holds only in-frame clones and misses some; the assay was immunoSEQ multiplex PCR. Here the sample spans more than 2 million clones, just over 90% being singletons. Material for sequencing was naive CD8+ T cells from PBMCs. This sequence originates from a man aged 18-30 years in good health. Some clones in this sample may be carry-over from other donors' samples. The chain uses TRBV28 and TRBJ2-2, with D perhaps matching TRBD2 (5 bases). The chain's CDR3 is CASSGVKYTGELFF. The DNA of the CDR3 is TGTGCCAGCAGCGGGGTAAAATACACCGGGGAGCTGTTTTTT.